This T cell receptor (beta chain) was found in a study of patients and donors after allogeneic stem cell transplantation. This clonotype was counted a few times. TCRdb passed the RT-PCR reads through MiXCR, listing each CDR3 protein once. Of approximately 150,000 distinct CDR3 sequences listed, roughly 30% are singletons. V was shortened by 3 bases and J by 0 bases, with 11 bases between the two germline ends. The CDR3 is 15 amino acids. Germline V gene sequence: CDR1 SEHNR, CDR2 FQNEAQ (reference sequence). This sequence originates from a human donor who was either an allogeneic HSCT recipient or a stem cell or donor lymphocyte infusion donor (not recorded which). It is not recorded whose cells these are; they may come from a transplant donor. The chain has TRBV7-9 and TRBJ2-5; D might be TRBD1 (6 bases). Source material: blood, either unsorted or a sorted T cell fraction (not recorded which). The CDR3, as DNA: TGTGCCAGCAGCTTCCAACAGGGTTACCAAGAGACCCAGTACTTC. Translated: CASSFQQGYQETQYF. Drawing the rest from reference TRBV7-9 and TRBJ2-5, the complete variable domain is DTGVSQNPRHKITKRGQNVTFRCDPISEHNRLYWYRQTLGQGPEFLTYFQNEAQLEKSRLLSDRFSAERPKGSFSTLEIQRTEQGDSAMYLCASSFQQGYQETQYFGPGTRLLVL.